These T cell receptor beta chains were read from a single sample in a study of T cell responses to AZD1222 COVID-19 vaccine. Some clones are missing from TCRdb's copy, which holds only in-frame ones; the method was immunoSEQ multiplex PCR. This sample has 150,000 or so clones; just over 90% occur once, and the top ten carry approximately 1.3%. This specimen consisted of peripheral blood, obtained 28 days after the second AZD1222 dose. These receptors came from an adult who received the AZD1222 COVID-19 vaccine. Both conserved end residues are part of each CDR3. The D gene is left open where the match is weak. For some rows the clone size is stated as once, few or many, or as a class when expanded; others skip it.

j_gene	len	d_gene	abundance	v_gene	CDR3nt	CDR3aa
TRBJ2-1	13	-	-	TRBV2	TGTGCCAGCTTGGTTCTCAACTACAATGAGCAGTTCTTC	CASLVLNYNEQFF
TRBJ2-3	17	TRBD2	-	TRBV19	TGTGCCACCCGGACTAGCGGGAGGACTCAACTCACAGATACGCAGTATTTT	CATRTSGRTQLTDTQYF
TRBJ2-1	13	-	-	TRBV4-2	TGTGCCAGCAGCCAAGAGTGGGGGACAGAGCAGTTCTTC	CASSQEWGTEQFF
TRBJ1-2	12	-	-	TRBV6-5	TGTGCCAGCACCCCAGGCGGGGATGGCTACACCTTC	CASTPGGDGYTF
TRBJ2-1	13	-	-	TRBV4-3	TGCGCCAGCAGCCGTGGGCTACCCAATGAGCAGTTCTTC	CASSRGLPNEQFF
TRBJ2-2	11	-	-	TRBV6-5	TGTGCCACAGGGGTGGTCGGGGAGCTGTTTTTT	CATGVVGELFF
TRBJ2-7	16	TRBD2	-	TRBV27	TGTGCCAGCAGGGGACTAGCGGGACGGGGACCGTACGAGCAGTACTTC	CASRGLAGRGPYEQYF
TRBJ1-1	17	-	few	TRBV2	TGTGCCAGCAGTGAAATTGTGGGTTGGAGGAAGAACACTGAAGCTTTCTTT	CASSEIVGWRKNTEAFF
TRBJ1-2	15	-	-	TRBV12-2	TGTGCAAGTCGCTTCCCGGAGTTGGATTCCTATGGCTACACCTTC	CASRFPELDSYGYTF
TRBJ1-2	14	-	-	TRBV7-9	TGTGCCAGCAGCCCGGAGACAGCTTACTATGGCTACACCTTC	CASSPETAYYGYTF
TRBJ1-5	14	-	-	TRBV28	TGTGCCAGCACCCTGTGGGGGGTCGAGCAGCCCCAGCATTTT	CASTLWGVEQPQHF
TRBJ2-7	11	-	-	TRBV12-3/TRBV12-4	TGTGCCAGCAGGGAAGGGTACGAGCAGTACTTC	CASREGYEQYF
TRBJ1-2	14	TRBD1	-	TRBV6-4	TGTGCCAGCAGTCCCGGGACAGCTAACTATGGCTACACCTTC	CASSPGTANYGYTF
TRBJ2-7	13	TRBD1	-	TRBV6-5	TGTGCCAGCCAGGGACAGGGGGTCCACGAGCAGTACTTC	CASQGQGVHEQYF
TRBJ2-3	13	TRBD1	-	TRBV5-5	TGTGCCAGCAGCCAGGGGGCCGAAGATACGCAGTATTTT	CASSQGAEDTQYF
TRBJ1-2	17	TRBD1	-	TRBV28	TGTGCCAGCAGTTTAACGATCCGGGACAGATGGGGGTATGGCTACACCTTC	CASSLTIRDRWGYGYTF
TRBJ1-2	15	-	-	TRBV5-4	TGTGCCAGCAGCGCTACCGGGCGGGGTGACTATGGCTACACCTTC	CASSATGRGDYGYTF
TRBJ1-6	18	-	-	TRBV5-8	TGTGCCAGCAGCCGCGGGACTCAGGCCGGTTCCTATAATTCACCCCTCCACTTT	CASSRGTQAGSYNSPLHF
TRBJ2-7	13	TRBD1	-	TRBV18	TGTGCCAGCTCACCGGGACAGTATACCGAGCAGTACTTC	CASSPGQYTEQYF
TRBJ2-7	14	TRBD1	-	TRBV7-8	TGTGCCAGCAGCTTCGGACAGGGACTCTACGAGCAGTACTTC	CASSFGQGLYEQYF
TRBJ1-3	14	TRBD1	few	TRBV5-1	TGCGCCAGCAGCCCGGGACAGGGAACAGACACCATATATTTT	CASSPGQGTDTIYF
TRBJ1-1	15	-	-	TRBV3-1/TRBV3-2	TGTGCCAGCAGCCTCCCATTCCCGGGTAACACTGAAGCTTTCTTT	CASSLPFPGNTEAFF
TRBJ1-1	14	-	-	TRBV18	TGTGCCAGCCTCGAGGGTGCCACGAACACTGAAGCTTTCTTT	CASLEGATNTEAFF
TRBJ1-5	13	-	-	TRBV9	TGTGCCAGCAGCGTAGCTCAAGACCAGCCCCAGCATTTT	CASSVAQDQPQHF
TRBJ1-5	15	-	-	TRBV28	TGTGCCAGCACCACCGGGCAGGGTCGCAATCAGCCCCAGCATTTT	CASTTGQGRNQPQHF
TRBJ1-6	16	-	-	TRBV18	TGTGCCAGCTCACCGAACTTCGGGACGCAGAATTCACCCCTCCACTTT	CASSPNFGTQNSPLHF
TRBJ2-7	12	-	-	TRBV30	TGTGCCTGGAGTGATTACTCCTACGAGCAGTACTTC	CAWSDYSYEQYF
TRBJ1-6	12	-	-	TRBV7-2	TGTGCCAGCAGCTTATCCGTCGCACCCCTCCACTTT	CASSLSVAPLHF
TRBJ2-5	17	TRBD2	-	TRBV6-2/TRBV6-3	TGTGCCAGCAGTTACTCTCCGGGACTAGCGGTTCAAGAGACCCAGTACTTC	CASSYSPGLAVQETQYF
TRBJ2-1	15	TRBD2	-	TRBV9	TGTGCCAGCAGCGCGAGCGGACTAGCGGACAATGAGCAGTTCTTC	CASSASGLADNEQFF
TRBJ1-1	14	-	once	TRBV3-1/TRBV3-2	TGTGCCAGCAGCCAAGAATTCGGCAGAACTGAAGCTTTCTTT	CASSQEFGRTEAFF
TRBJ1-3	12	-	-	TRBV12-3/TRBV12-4	TGTGCCAGCAGGGCTCAGGGAAACACCATATATTTT	CASRAQGNTIYF
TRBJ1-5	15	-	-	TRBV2	TGTGCCAGCAGTGAGGGGACGGTAAGCAATCAGCCCCAGCATTTT	CASSEGTVSNQPQHF
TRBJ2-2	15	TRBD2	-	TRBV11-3	TGTGCCAGCAGCCAAAGACTAGCGGACACCGGGGAGCTGTTTTTT	CASSQRLADTGELFF
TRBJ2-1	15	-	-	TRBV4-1	TGCGCCAGCAGCCAAGGGGTGGGCAGGGACAATGAGCAGTTCTTC	CASSQGVGRDNEQFF
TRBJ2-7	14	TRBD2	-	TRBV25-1	TGTGCCAGCCGGGGGGGGCTCAGCTCCTACGAGCAGTACTTC	CASRGGLSSYEQYF
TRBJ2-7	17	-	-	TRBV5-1	TGCGCCAGCAGCCCAACGGCGGGGCTAGCGTTGTCCTACGAGCAGTACTTC	CASSPTAGLALSYEQYF
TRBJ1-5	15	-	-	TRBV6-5	TGTGCCAGCAGTTACTCACGGGGGGGCGATCAGCCCCAGCATTTT	CASSYSRGGDQPQHF
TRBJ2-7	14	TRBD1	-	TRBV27	TGTGCCAGCAGTCTAGAGGGGGCGGCATACGAGCAGTACTTC	CASSLEGAAYEQYF
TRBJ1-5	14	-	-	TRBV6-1	TGTGCCAGCAGTTCAGAGGGGGACAATCAGCCCCAGCATTTT	CASSSEGDNQPQHF
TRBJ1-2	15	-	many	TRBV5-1	TGCGCCAGCAGCGAAGCCTCTGGACGGCTCTATGGCTACACCTTC	CASSEASGRLYGYTF
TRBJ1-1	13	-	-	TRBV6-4	TGTGCCAGCAGTGAGAGAGGGGGATCTGCAGCTTTCTTT	CASSERGGSAAFF
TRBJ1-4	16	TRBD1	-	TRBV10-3	TGTGCCATCAGTCAAAACCTTCAGGGGGGGAATGAAAAACTGTTTTTT	CAISQNLQGGNEKLFF
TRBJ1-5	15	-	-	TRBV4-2	TGTGCCAGCAGCCAAGTGGGGGGGCCCCATCAGCCCCAGCATTTT	CASSQVGGPHQPQHF
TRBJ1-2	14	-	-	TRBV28	TGTGCCAGCAGTTTACAGGGCCCTCAGAATGGCTACACCTTC	CASSLQGPQNGYTF
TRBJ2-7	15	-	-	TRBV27	TGTGCCAGCAGTTTAGCCGGGGCCGGCTCCTACGAGCAGTACTTC	CASSLAGAGSYEQYF